This TCR beta chain is drawn from a study of persistence of HIV-infected CD4 T cells. Study-wide context: Donors were ART-treated; their CMV- and Gag-responding CD4+ T cells were isolated. A median of 8 years of suppressive ART preceded sampling.

The V end lost 2 bases, the J end lost 2 bases, and 25 bases lay between the germline ends. Germline V gene lookup returns CDR1 LGHNA and CDR2 YNFKEQ. The CDR3 consists of 20 residues. Study-wide results and caveats: Degenerate expanded CDR3beta sequences were enriched among CMV- and Gag-responding cells.

The libraries were made with immunoSEQ version 4 in survey mode. Sequenced by immunoSEQ multiplex PCR; TCRdb stores in-frame clones only, minus some. The sample contains over 60,000 clones, over 60% of which appear only once. Cells were stimulated with overlapping HIV-1 Gag 15-mer peptides. Memory cells lacking CD40L and CD69 with high CD45RO were sorted. CD8+ T cells were removed from PBMCs prior to stimulation. A single count supports this clone. No antigen is known for it. This receptor was obtained from an adult man with HIV who was CMV-seropositive. This chain uses TRBV4-2 with TRBJ1-3; D possibly corresponds to TRBD1 (5 bases). This material consisted of CD4+ T cells sorted from PBMCs after approximately 20-hour stimulation, taken from a patient who received antiretroviral therapy. CDR3 nucleotides: TGTGCCAGCAGCCAACCCCGACGTGAGAGACTCGGGGGAACTGGAAACACCATATATTTT. Amino acid sequence: CASSQPRRERLGGTGNTIYF.